What follows is one TCR beta chain and its context. This specimen belongs to a study of blood T cell repertoires in COVID-19. CDR3 length: 14 amino acids. The germline V and J ends were trimmed by 10 bases and 2 bases, with 15 bases remaining between them. The germline CDR1 and CDR2 sequences are MNHEY and SMNVEV (reference sequence). Original processing methods: How many nucleated cells were present was estimated from reference gene primer amplification. Generated by immunoSEQ multiplex PCR, the TCRdb table keeps only in-frame clones and is missing some. The V and J calls and clone size are taken from that table; D and trimming were inferred from the DNA. Found here are around 130,000 clones, about four fifths of them singletons; the top ten hold about a sixth.

Sequencing was performed on peripheral blood. This clonotype originated in a woman aged 50 to 60 with acute or convalescent COVID-19. This sequence joins TRBV27 and TRBJ1-5; no firm D call. In DNA form, the CDR3 reads TGTGCCACCCTTCTTGAGGGCGGCAATCAGCCCCAGCATTTT. Its protein product is CATLLEGGNQPQHF.